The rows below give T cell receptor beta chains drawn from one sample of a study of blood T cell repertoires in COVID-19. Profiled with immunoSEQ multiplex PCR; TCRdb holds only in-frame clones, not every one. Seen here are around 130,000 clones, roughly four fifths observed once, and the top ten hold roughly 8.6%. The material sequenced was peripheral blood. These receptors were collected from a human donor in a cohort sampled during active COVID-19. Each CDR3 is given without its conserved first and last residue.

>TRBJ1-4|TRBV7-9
ASSRDRTNEKLF
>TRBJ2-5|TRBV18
ASSPKGQGGETQY